The 12 T cell receptor beta chains below come from one sample, sequenced in a study of blood T cells in healthy people across ages. A second 7 to 11 cycle PCR used barcoded and J-beta primers. TCRdb processed the 5' RACE reads anew with MiXCR; each CDR3 protein has one entry. Of approximately 800,000 distinct CDR3 sequences listed, approximately 60% are singletons. Sequencing input: blood. Source of these receptors: a man in his forties in good health.

The table lists this clonotype with a few counts. The chain has TRBV7-9 and TRBJ2-6; D gene uncertain. The ends were cut back, 1 base at V and 3 bases at J, with 4 bases in the middle. CDR3 length: 14 residues. Germline V gene data show CDR1 as SEHNR and CDR2 as FQNEAQ (reference sequence). CDR3 residues: CASSLDRGANVLTF. The CDR3 DNA is TGTGCCAGCAGCTTAGACCGTGGGGCCAACGTCCTGACTTTC.

The rearrangement links TRBV5-1 to TRBJ2-1, with 7 positions matching TRBD1. TRBJ2-7 matches the DNA end more closely, so the J call is doubtful. Germline loops: CDR1 SGHRS, CDR2 YFSETQ. The CDR3 loop spans 14 amino acids. The CDR3 nucleotides are TGCGCCAGCAGGACAGGGATGGACAACAATGAGCAGTACTTC. It specifies CASRTGMDNNEQYF.

This clonotype has a handful of counts. One end of the junction varies from germline; a read error may be responsible. The chain is built from TRBV6-4 and TRBJ2-7, with a possible D match to TRBD1 (5 bases). The V gene's germline CDR1 is MRHNA and CDR2 SNTAGT. This CDR3 comprises 16 residues. The CDR3 sequence is CASSDNRQQNPYEQYF. The DNA of the CDR3 is TGTGCCAGCAGTGATAATCGACAGCAAAACCCCTACGAGCAGTACTTT.

The V and J genes are TRBV12-3 or TRBV12-4 and TRBJ1-5, with D unclear. CDR3 length equals 15 residues. The V end lost 1 base, the J end lost 0 bases, and 7 bases lay between the germline ends. CDR3 residues: CASSLDGNSNQPQHF. CDR3 coding DNA: TGTGCCAGCAGTTTAGATGGCAATAGCAATCAGCCCCAGCATTTT.

The chain uses TRBV28 and TRBJ2-5; TRBD2 matches 9 bases. V shed 5 bases and J 11 bases; nucleotides not matched to a gene: 18. This CDR3 comprises 16 residues. Germline CDR1 reads MDHEN; CDR2 reads SYDVKM. CDR3 coding DNA: TGTGCCAGCAGTCCCCTCGGTATAGCGGGGGACGATGAGCAGTACTTC. Amino acid sequence: CASSPLGIAGDDEQYF.

The CDR3 is CASSQWMGTSGRKETQYF. For the CDR3, the DNA is TGTGCCAGCAGCCAATGGATGGGGACTAGCGGGAGAAAAGAGACCCAGTACTTC. The J gene is TRBJ2-5, the V gene TRBV14; 14 bases are a match to TRBD2. The CDR3 contains 18 residues. CDR1 and CDR2 from the germline V gene are SGHDN and FVKESK. J was trimmed by 3 bases and V by 2 bases; bases with no gene match: 8.

The rearrangement links TRBV7-9 to TRBJ1-1, with D perhaps TRBD1 (5 bases). Trimming pared 6 bases from V and 2 bases from J, leaving 16 bases between. The CDR3 spans 15 residues. Germline CDR1 is SEHNR and CDR2 is FQNEAQ (reference sequence). The chain's CDR3 is CASRFPDRQNTEAFF. The CDR3 DNA sequence: TGTGCCAGCAGGTTCCCAGACAGACAAAACACTGAAGCTTTCTTT.

This clonotype came up a few times. The V call is TRBV7-2, the J call TRBJ2-4; TRBD1 might be the D (6 bases). Germline CDR1 is SGHTA and CDR2 is FQGNSA. Trimming pared 1 base from V and 7 bases from J, leaving 11 bases between. There are 14 residues in the CDR3. CDR3 protein: CASSLDRVGNIQYF. The CDR3 DNA reads as TGTGCCAGCAGCTTAGACAGGGTTGGTAACATTCAGTACTTC.

The chain recombines TRBV5-5 with TRBJ2-4; D could derive from TRBD1 or TRBD2 (5 bases each). The CDR3 extends over 17 amino acids. Trimming cost V 3 bases and J 0 bases, with 16 bases left between them. From germline, CDR1 is SGHKS and CDR2 YYEKEE (reference sequence). The CDR3 DNA reads TGTGCCAGCAGCTGGGGGTCGAGGTTGGTAGCCAAAAACATTCAGTACTTC. Protein sequence: CASSWGSRLVAKNIQYF.

This clonotype was picked up many times. CDR3 sequence (DNA): TGTGCCAGCGGCGCTCGGCGGAACTCCTACGAGCAGTACTTC. Its translation: CASGARRNSYEQYF. V usage is TRBV28 and J usage is TRBJ2-7; D not resolved. Trimming left V 8 bases short and J 0 bases short, with 14 bases between. There are 14 residues in the CDR3. Germline CDR1 and CDR2: MDHEN and SYDVKM.

This clonotype has ten or more counts. V usage is TRBV11-2 and J usage is TRBJ2-5; TRBD1 might be the D (5 bases). The CDR3 is 14 residues long. Germline CDR1 reads SGHAT; CDR2 reads FQNNGV. Trimming cost V 5 bases and J 5 bases, with 15 bases left between them. The CDR3 region has the DNA TGTGCCAGCAGCCCACAGGACGGAGTGGAGACCCAGTACTTC. Translation gives CASSPQDGVETQYF.

Points on this clonotype: A read error may account for a junction end that differs from germline. This sequence joins TRBV7-2 and TRBJ2-7, with TRBD1 matching 9 bases. Germline loops: CDR1 SGHTA, CDR2 FQGNSA. The CDR3 is made up of 17 amino acids. CDR3: CASSFGHSGTGTYEQYF. The CDR3 DNA reads as TGTGCCAGCAGCTTTGGCCACTCCGGGACAGGGACCTACGAGCAGTATTTC.